These 24 T cell receptor beta chains were sequenced from one sample in a study of CD8+CD57+ T cells in acquired aplastic anemia. CDR3 and TCR beta VDJ profiling relied on genomic DNA as the template. TCRdb reprocessed the reads with MiXCR, giving one entry per CDR3 protein. The table includes some 48,000 distinct CDR3 sequences, about 73% detected once. Sequences were obtained from sorted CD4+, CD8+, or CD8+CD57+ T cells (not recorded which) from PBMCs. The receptors originated from a human donor in good health, serving as a control.

The chain couples TRBV20-1 to TRBJ1-2; the D is unclear. Germline values: CDR1 DFQATT, CDR2 SNEGSKA (reference sequence). This CDR3 is 15 amino acids long. V was clipped by 1 base and J by 0 bases, with 12 bases between them. The CDR3 DNA is TGCAGTGCTAGAGTCAGGACGAGTACTAACTATGGCTACACCTTC. Encoded protein: CSARVRTSTNYGYTF.

This clonotype was counted ten times or more. The V gene is TRBV27, the J gene TRBJ1-5; TRBD1 is a possible D gene (5 bases). Trimming shortened V by 1 base and J by 0 bases, and 7 bases separated the two germline ends. This CDR3 contains 15 residues. Germline lookup yields CDR1 MNHEY and CDR2 SMNVEV (reference sequence). In nucleotides, the CDR3 is TGTGCCAGCAGTTTATACAGGAATAGCAATCAGCCCCAGCATTTT. Amino acids: CASSLYRNSNQPQHF.

Regarding this clonotype: Mismatch with germline at one junction end may stem from a read error. This chain uses TRBV6-1 with TRBJ1-3; 9 bases are a match to TRBD1. CDR3 length: 16 residues. Germline V gene lookup returns CDR1 MNHNS and CDR2 SASEGT. In nucleotides, the CDR3 is TGTGCCAGCAGTGCACAGGGGGCCGACTCTGGACACACCATATATTTT. Translation: CASSAQGADSGHTIYF.

This clonotype has a single count. The J gene is TRBJ1-5, the V gene TRBV2; perhaps TRBD1 as D (5 bases). Trimming pared 8 bases from V and 2 bases from J, leaving 10 bases between. The length of the CDR3 is 13 residues. The germline V gene has CDR1 SNHLY and CDR2 FYNNEI. This CDR3 is CASLQERNQPQHF. The DNA of the CDR3 is TGTGCCAGCCTACAGGAGCGCAATCAGCCCCAGCATTTT.

Comment on this clonotype: The germline gene is not matched at one end of the junction; a read error may be the cause. The gene calls are TRBV25-1 and TRBJ2-3; no reliable D call. This CDR3 comprises 13 residues. Germline loops: CDR1 MGHDK, CDR2 SYGVNS. CDR3 residues: CASSEPQTDTRYF. CDR3 DNA sequence: TGTGCCAGCAGTGAACCGCAAACAGATACGCGGTATTTT. Looking up the rest from reference TRBV25-1 and TRBJ2-3 gives the full variable domain: EADIYQTPRYLVIGTGKKITLECSQTMGHDKMYWYQQDPGMELHLIHYSYGVNSTEKGDLSSESTVSRIRTEHFPLTLESARPSHTSQYLCASSEPQTDTRYFGPGTRLTVL.

The chain uses TRBV2 and TRBJ1-1, with 12 bases aligning to TRBD1. Germline CDR1 is SNHLY and CDR2 is FYNNEI. The CDR3 has 15 amino acids. Unmatched junction bases numbered 2, after V lost 5 bases and J lost 1 base. CDR3 DNA: TGTGCCAGCAGTAGGGGACAGGGGGCGAACACTGAAGCTTTCTTT. It translates to CASSRGQGANTEAFF.

This chain joins TRBV15 and TRBJ1-1; the D gene is possibly TRBD1 (6 bases). Germline V lookup: CDR1 LNHNV, CDR2 YYDKDF (reference sequence). CDR3 length: 14 residues. Trimming took off 10 bases at V and 1 base at J, with 16 bases between the two ends. The CDR3 nucleotides are TGTGCCAGCAACGAGGACAGCCGGAACACTGAAGCTTTCTTT. This encodes CASNEDSRNTEAFF. Complete variable domain (other parts from reference TRBV15 and TRBJ1-1): DAMVIQNPRYQVTQFGKPVTLSCSQTLNHNVMYWYQQKSSQAPKLLFHYYDKDFNNEADTPDNFQSRRPNTSFCFLDIRSPGLGDTAMYLCASNEDSRNTEAFFGQGTRLTVV.

The chain couples TRBV24-1 to TRBJ2-7; D perhaps matches TRBD2 (6 bases). The CDR3 extends over 14 amino acids. Germline CDR1 reads KGHDR; CDR2 reads SFDVKD. V was clipped by 2 bases and J by 6 bases, with 13 bases between them. The chain's CDR3 is CATSDWGDRGEQYF. The CDR3 DNA reads TGTGCCACCAGTGATTGGGGGGATCGGGGCGAGCAGTACTTC.

This clonotype rates as medium-sized. This chain connects TRBV9 to TRBJ1-1, with D unclear. The ends were cut back, 2 bases at V and 2 bases at J, with 10 bases in the middle. The germline CDR1 and CDR2 sequences are SGDLS and YYNGEE. The CDR3 loop spans 14 amino acids. CDR3 sequence: CASSVPEGNTEAFF. The CDR3, as DNA: TGTGCCAGCAGCGTGCCCGAGGGAAACACTGAAGCTTTCTTT.

This clonotype is a singleton in its sample. The CDR3 is CASSSQEGSGANVLTF. CDR3 DNA sequence: TGTGCCAGCAGCTCACAAGAGGGGTCTGGGGCCAACGTCCTGACTTTC. V gene TRBV11-1 combines with J gene TRBJ2-6; possibly TRBD1 or TRBD2 for D (5 bases each). The CDR3 covers 16 residues. CDR1 is SGHAT and CDR2 is FQDESV in the germline V gene (reference sequence). V lost 4 bases, J lost 1 base, and 11 bases lay in between.

This chain joins TRBV15 and TRBJ1-2; no clear D. V was clipped by 1 base and J by 6 bases, with 9 bases between them. Germline CDR1 and CDR2: LNHNV and YYDKDF (reference sequence). The CDR3 loop spans 13 amino acids. As DNA, the CDR3 is TGTGCCACCAGCAGAGTCTTTGGGGATGGCTACACCTTC. Translating it yields CATSRVFGDGYTF.

This clonotype has a single count. At one end, the junction sequence differs from germline, possibly due to a read error. The chain joins TRBV10-3 to TRBJ1-3; D uncertain. CDR1 and CDR2 from the germline V gene are ENHRY and SYGVKD. The CDR3 sequence is 14 residues long. CDR3 DNA: TGTGCCATCACGGTGACACAAGCTGGAAGCACCATATATTTT. Translated: CAITVTQAGSTIYF.

The rearrangement uses TRBV7-2 and TRBJ2-2, with 9 bases identical to TRBD2. J gave up 7 bases and V 1 base, and 4 bases lay outside the gene matches. This CDR3 comprises 15 residues. Germline loops: CDR1 SGHTA, CDR2 FQGNSA. The CDR3 coding sequence is TGTGCCAGCAGCTTAGTGCAACTAGCGGGCGGGGAGCTGTTTTTT. It is translated as CASSLVQLAGGELFF.

The rearrangement links TRBV19 to TRBJ1-5; 7 bases match TRBD1. The length of the CDR3 is 16 residues. Germline V gives CDR1 LNHDA, CDR2 SQIVND (reference sequence). V gave up 2 bases and J gave up 1 base; unmatched junction bases: 5. The CDR3, as DNA: TGTGCCAGTAGTATACCGGGACAGCAAAGCAATCAGCCCCAGCATTTT. Its translation: CASSIPGQQSNQPQHF.

This clonotype has just a few counts. The chain employs TRBV15 and TRBJ1-1, with a tentative D call TRBD1 (5 bases). Germline V gene data show CDR1 as LNHNV and CDR2 as YYDKDF (reference sequence). V was trimmed by 9 bases and J by 1 base, leaving 12 bases between them. The CDR3 sequence is 13 residues long. The CDR3 nucleotides are TGTGCCACTGAGGCAGGGCCGAACACTGAAGCTTTCTTT. It yields the protein CATEAGPNTEAFF.

The CDR3 DNA reads TGTGCCAGCAGCTCGGCAGTGGGACGGAGACCCTACGAGCAGTACTTC. It translates to CASSSAVGRRPYEQYF. The rearrangement joins TRBV7-9 to TRBJ2-7; possibly TRBD1 or TRBD2 for D (5 bases each). CDR1 SEHNR and CDR2 FQNEAQ come from the germline V gene (reference sequence). CDR3 size: 16 residues. Deletions cut 4 bases from V and 2 bases from J, with 18 bases between. The complete variable domain, with remaining parts taken from reference TRBV7-9 and TRBJ2-7, reads DTGVSQNPRHKITKRGQNVTFRCDPISEHNRLYWYRQTLGQGPEFLTYFQNEAQLEKSRLLSDRFSAERPKGSFSTLEIQRTEQGDSAMYLCASSSAVGRRPYEQYFGPGTRLTVT.

The chain uses TRBV15 and TRBJ1-2; no definite D call. Looked up from germline, CDR1 is LNHNV and CDR2 is YYDKDF (reference sequence). The ends were cut back, 1 base at V and 4 bases at J, with 10 bases in the middle. The CDR3 runs 14 residues. The CDR3 region is CATSRGGHGYGYTF. CDR3 bases: TGTGCCACCAGCAGAGGTGGGCATGGCTATGGCTACACCTTC. The whole variable domain, filled in from reference TRBV15 and TRBJ1-2, reads DAMVIQNPRYQVTQFGKPVTLSCSQTLNHNVMYWYQQKSSQAPKLLFHYYDKDFNNEADTPDNFQSRRPNTSFCFLDIRSPGLGDTAMYLCATSRGGHGYGYTFGSGTRLTVV.

To note about this clonotype: One end of the junction varies from germline; a read error may be responsible. The CDR3 loop reads CASSLGAGINYGYTF. CDR3 DNA sequence: TGTGCCAGCAGCTTAGGGGCAGGAATTAACTATGGCTACACCTTC. V and J are TRBV12-3 or TRBV12-4 and TRBJ1-2; D might be TRBD1 (5 bases). The CDR3 is 15 residues long.

This clonotype was observed a single time. The V gene is TRBV20-1, the J gene TRBJ2-3; the match to TRBD2 covers 7 bases. This CDR3 comprises 15 residues. Trimming at V came to 0 bases and at J to 3 bases, leaving 6 bases not matched to a gene. Germline V CDR1 and CDR2: DFQATT, SNEGSKA (reference sequence). CDR3 amino acids: CSARDVSGATDTQYF. CDR3 nucleotides: TGCAGTGCTAGAGATGTAAGCGGGGCGACAGATACGCAGTATTTT.

J is TRBJ1-5 and V is TRBV19, with 11 bases matching TRBD1. In germline, CDR1 is LNHDA, CDR2 SQIVND (reference sequence). The CDR3 length is 15 residues. Trimming at V came to 3 bases and at J to 4 bases, leaving 2 bases not matched to a gene. The DNA of the CDR3 is TGTGCCAGTAGTATCGGGACAGGGGGTAATCAGCCCCAGCATTTT. This codes for CASSIGTGGNQPQHF.

The chain has TRBV10-1 and TRBJ2-5; D could derive from TRBD1 or TRBD2 (5 bases each). The ends were cut back, 2 bases at V and 5 bases at J, with 12 bases in the middle. The V gene's germline CDR1 is WNHNN and CDR2 SYGVQD (reference sequence). The CDR3 runs to 14 residues. DNA for the CDR3: TGCGCCAGCAGTGAGAGAGGGACGATGGAGACCCAGTACTTC. Translated: CASSERGTMETQYF.

The rearrangement joins TRBV19 to TRBJ1-3, with D possibly TRBD1 on 6 matching bases. Per the germline V gene, CDR1 is LNHDA and CDR2 is SQIVND (reference sequence). The CDR3 contains 13 residues. Trimming left V 7 bases short and J 4 bases short, with 11 bases between. Here the CDR3 reads CASKGVIGNTIYF. The DNA for the CDR3 is TGTGCCAGTAAGGGGGTAATAGGAAACACCATATATTTT.

The genes are TRBV7-8 and TRBJ1-1; the D is unclear. V lost 2 bases to trimming and J lost 3 bases, with 16 bases between them. Germline V gives CDR1 SGHVS, CDR2 FQNEAQ. This CDR3 is 16 amino acids long. CDR3: CASSLWARESDTEAFF. The DNA of the CDR3 is TGTGCCAGCAGCTTATGGGCCCGGGAATCGGACACTGAAGCTTTCTTT. The full variable domain, in which reference TRBV7-8 and TRBJ1-1 provide the parts outside the CDR3, is GAGVSQSPRYKVAKRGQDVALRCDPISGHVSLFWYQQALGQGPEFLTYFQNEAQLDKSGLPSDRFFAERPEGSVSTLKIQRTQQEDSAVYLCASSLWARESDTEAFFGQGTRLTVV.

This chain links TRBV25-1 with TRBJ2-3; 8 bases are shared with TRBD2. There are 17 residues in the CDR3. With 6 bases clipped from V and 0 bases from J, the junction kept 11 bases outside the gene matches. From germline, CDR1 is MGHDK and CDR2 SYGVNS. The CDR3 is CASSGVVAGSSTDTQYF. The CDR3 nucleotides read TGTGCCAGCAGCGGGGTGGTAGCGGGATCTAGCACAGATACGCAGTATTTT.